Sequencing of this T cell receptor beta chain was carried out in a study of shared T cell receptors in the human thymus (dated by TCRdb to the early 2020s). For the study in its entirety: The study examined how the human thymus generates shared, self-reactive T-cell receptor alpha chains.

About this clone: There is no known antigen for this receptor. Base qualities are not recorded, but no much larger clone differs from it by a single base.

The library was prepared using the immunoSEQ multiplex PCR assay. Here the immuneACCESS table is served through TCRdb, limited to in-frame sequences with V and J called. Missing clones are a known gap in these copies; in checked studies unresolved V genes cover under half, and the rest lacks a known reason. In all, the sample holds roughly 710,000 clones, and 80% to 90% of those were seen once. The top ten clonotypes cover 0.0095% to 0.011% of the sample. This sample also belongs to another study, concerning human thymus T cells. The second study also describes: Immunologically healthy infants undergoing open corrective cardiac surgery for congenital heart defects in Finland were used as donors. Thymus tissue was collected as surgical resects that were removed during corrective cardiac surgery. Both the thymic and the peripheral blood repertoires appeared to show biased V and J gene segment usage. The related research reported highly overlapping thymic TCR repertoires among unrelated individuals. The study used 7 to 9 infant thymus samples plus four related peripheral blood samples to characterize TCR alpha and beta repertoires. Donor ages ranged from about 7 to 244 days, and the cohort comprised 5 to 7 male and a couple of female infants. Thymocytes were freed from the tissue by mechanical means and kept at -70 degrees C as pellets of roughly 9-30 million cells. A QIAsymphony instrument was used to extract genomic DNA from frozen cell pellets. TCRB and TCRAD loci were amplified from a standardized quantity of quality-controlled genomic DNA using the immunoSEQ multiplex PCR assay. The amplicons spanned the V(D)J region and were long enough to cover the CDR3 and allow V and J genes to be identified. Through the commercial immunoSEQ service, the amplicons were sequenced on an Illumina platform. Primer bias and sequencing errors were corrected as previously described, and TCRAD and TCRB definitions were based on the IMGT database. The repertoires were analysed using immunoSEQ Analyzer 3.0 and VDJTools for basic statistics, V/J segment usage, diversity estimates, rarefaction and pairwise overlap. To estimate diversity, the Chao1, ChaoE, Efron-Thisted, Shannon and inverse Simpson indices were applied, and diversity was also estimated on datasets down-sampled to the smallest sample. Repertoire overlap used strict matching of CDR3 nucleotide sequence, V gene and J gene, with Jaccard-based multidimensional scaling clustering. On average, thymus samples yielded around 800,000 unique TCRB clonotypes, whereas blood samples yielded around 88,000.

The sequencing input was thymocytes. The sequence was obtained from a girl under two years old with a congenital heart defect. Donor details come from another sample of the same person, matched by shared clones.

The bases are TGTGCCAGCAGCTTATCGACAGGCATCTCACCACCCTATGGCTACACCTTC. The translation is CASSLSTGISPPYGYTF. The chain links TRBV7-4 with TRBJ1-2; a weak D assignment points to TRBD1 (6 bases agree). Deletion took 2 bases off V and 4 bases off J, with a span of 20 bases between the germline ends. The germline V gene provides CDR1 SGHVT and CDR2 SQSDAQ. There are 17 amino acids in the CDR3, from cysteine to phenylalanine inclusive. Just CDR3 DNA is preserved here, 51 bases in frame from base 1.